This T cell receptor beta chain came from a study of blood T cell repertoires in COVID-19. The CDR3 runs 14 residues. Germline V gene data show CDR1 as MDHEN and CDR2 as SYDVKM. V shed 6 bases, J shed 5 bases, and the junction held 8 bases outside the gene matches. Some clones are missing from TCRdb's copy, which holds only in-frame ones; the method was immunoSEQ multiplex PCR. The sample includes roughly 150,000 clones, 70% to 90% of them seen just once. The material sequenced was peripheral blood. The receptor comes from a human donor in a cohort sampled during active COVID-19. The chain is built from TRBV28 and TRBJ1-1; 8 nucleotides match TRBD1. The CDR3 reads CASRAGGWRTEAFF. CDR3 nucleotides: TGTGCCAGCAGAGCAGGGGGCTGGAGGACTGAAGCTTTCTTT.